This T cell receptor beta chain was found in a study of T cells in Graves' hyperthyroidism and ophthalmopathy. There were TCR beta CDR3 regions amplified from RNA transcripts. Using the HTBI primer set, a first-round RT-PCR was run on the TCR CDR3. Each CDR3 protein is one row after TCRdb ran MiXCR on the multiplex PCR reads. The top ten hold around 52% of the sample, which has under 250,000 distinct CDR3 sequences, about a sixth seen once. Trimming took off 2 bases at V and 4 bases at J, with 9 bases between the two ends. The germline V gene encodes CDR1 LNHDA and CDR2 SQIVND (reference sequence). CDR3 length: 13 amino acids. This clonotype was seen many times.

The sequenced sample consisted of blood. J is TRBJ2-7 and V is TRBV19; D gene uncertain. The sequence derives from a woman between 50 and 59 years old with Graves' hyperthyroidism. CDR3 DNA sequence: TGTGCCAGTAGTATACAAGGGTGGTACGAGCAGTACTTC. It specifies CASSIQGWYEQYF. The full variable domain, rest sourced from reference TRBV19 and TRBJ2-7, is DGGITQSPKYLFRKEGQNVTLSCEQNLNHDAMYWYRQDPGQGLRLIYYSQIVNDFQKGDIAEGYSVSREKKESFPLTVTSAQKNPTAFYLCASSIQGWYEQYFGPGTRLTVT.